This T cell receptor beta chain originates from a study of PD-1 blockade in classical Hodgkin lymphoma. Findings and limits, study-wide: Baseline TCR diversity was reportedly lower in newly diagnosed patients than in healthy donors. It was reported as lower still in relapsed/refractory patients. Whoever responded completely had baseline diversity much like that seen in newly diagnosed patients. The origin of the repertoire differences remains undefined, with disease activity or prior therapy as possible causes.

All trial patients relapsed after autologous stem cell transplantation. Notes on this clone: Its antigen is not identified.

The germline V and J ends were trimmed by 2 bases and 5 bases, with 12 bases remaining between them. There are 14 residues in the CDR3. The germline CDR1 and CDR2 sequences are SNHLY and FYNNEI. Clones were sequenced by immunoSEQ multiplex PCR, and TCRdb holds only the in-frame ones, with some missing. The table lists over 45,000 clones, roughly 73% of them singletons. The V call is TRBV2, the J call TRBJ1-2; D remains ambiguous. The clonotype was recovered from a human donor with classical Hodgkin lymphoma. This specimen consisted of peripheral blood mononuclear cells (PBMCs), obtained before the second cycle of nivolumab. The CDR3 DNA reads TGTGCCAGCAGTGAACCAGTAGACGCTTATGGCTACACCTTC. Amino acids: CASSEPVDAYGYTF.